This entry features one T cell receptor (beta chain) sequence. Its antigen remains unidentified. This CDR3 is 15 amino acids long. Germline CDR1 is MNHEY and CDR2 is SVGAGI. The record originates from a study of CXCR3-negative and CXCR3-positive naive CD8 T cells. Findings and caveats of the study: Comparably high diversity was seen in both naive subsets, and much lower diversity in memory CD8+ cells.

Preparation of TRB cDNA libraries relied on 5' RACE carrying UMI labels. TCRdb re-called the 5' RACE reads and shows each CDR3 protein once, DNA omitted. The table counts over 100,000 distinct CDR3 sequences; roughly 0.29% lies in the top ten. Researchers sorted approximately 290,000 cells of each CD8+ T cell subset in triplicate. The rearrangement links TRBV6-5 to TRBJ2-7; no DNA is available, so the TRBD2 call from TCRdb remains unchecked. What was sequenced was naive CXCR3- CD8+ T cells from blood. The sample's subset: CD45RO-CCR7+CD27+CD95- naive CD8+ T cells lacking CXCR3 (TNR3-). The TCR sequence derives from a human donor in good health. Some clones in this sample may be carry-over from other donors' samples. CDR3 protein: CATKNALAGSYEQYF.